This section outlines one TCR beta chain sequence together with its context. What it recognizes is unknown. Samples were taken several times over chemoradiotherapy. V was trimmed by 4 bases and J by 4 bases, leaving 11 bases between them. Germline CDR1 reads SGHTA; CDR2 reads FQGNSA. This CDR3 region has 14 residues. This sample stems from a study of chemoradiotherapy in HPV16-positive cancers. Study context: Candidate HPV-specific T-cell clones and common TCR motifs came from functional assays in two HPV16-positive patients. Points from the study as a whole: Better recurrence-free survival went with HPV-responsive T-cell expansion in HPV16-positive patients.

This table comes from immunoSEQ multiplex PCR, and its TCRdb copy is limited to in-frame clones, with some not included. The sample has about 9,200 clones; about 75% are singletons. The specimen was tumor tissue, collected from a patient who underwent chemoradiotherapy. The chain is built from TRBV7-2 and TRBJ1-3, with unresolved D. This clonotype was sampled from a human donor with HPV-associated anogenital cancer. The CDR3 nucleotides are TGTGCCAGCAGCTCCCAGTCGTTCGGAAACACCATATATTTT. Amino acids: CASSSQSFGNTIYF.